This T cell receptor (beta chain) was sequenced for a study of blood T cell repertoires in COVID-19. The overall study: The samples span acute and convalescent COVID-19 from the United States, Italy and Spain. Nucleic acid was either cDNA or gDNA, and it came from T cells, B-cell-depleted T cells, or PBMCs.

Under the authors' procedure: Amplification from reference gene primers served as the basis for estimated nucleated cell counts. Libraries were prepared by immunoSEQ multiplex PCR; TCRdb keeps only in-frame clonotypes and omits some of them. The V and J calls and clone size were taken over from that table, and D and trimming were inferred from the DNA. The data hold about 200,000 clones, with around nine tenths observed a single time. The length of the CDR3 is 13 residues. V was clipped by 7 bases and J by 4 bases, with 14 bases between them. Germline values: CDR1 MNHEY, CDR2 SVGAGI. This TCR derives from a man aged 55 to 70 who had recovered from COVID-19. The sequencing sample was made of peripheral blood. The chain recombines TRBV6-5 with TRBJ2-7, with D perhaps TRBD1 (6 bases). CDR3 residues: CASNFDRTYEQYF. Written as DNA, the CDR3 is TGTGCCAGCAATTTTGACAGGACTTACGAGCAGTACTTC.